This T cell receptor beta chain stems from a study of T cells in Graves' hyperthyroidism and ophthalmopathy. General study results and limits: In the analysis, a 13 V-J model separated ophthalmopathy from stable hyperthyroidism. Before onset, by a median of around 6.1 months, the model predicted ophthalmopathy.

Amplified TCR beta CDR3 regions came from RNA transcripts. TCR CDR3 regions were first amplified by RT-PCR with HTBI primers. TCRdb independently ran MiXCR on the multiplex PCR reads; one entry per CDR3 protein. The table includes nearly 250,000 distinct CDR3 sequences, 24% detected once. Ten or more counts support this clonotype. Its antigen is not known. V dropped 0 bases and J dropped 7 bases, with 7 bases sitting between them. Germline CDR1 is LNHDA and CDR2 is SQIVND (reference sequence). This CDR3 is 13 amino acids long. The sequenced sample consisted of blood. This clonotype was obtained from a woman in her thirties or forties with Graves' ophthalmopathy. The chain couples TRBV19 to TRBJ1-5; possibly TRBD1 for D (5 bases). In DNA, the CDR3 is TGTGCCAGTAGTATAGAGGGGGGACAGCCCCAGCATTTT. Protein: CASSIEGGQPQHF.